The T cell receptor (beta chain) under discussion was sequenced for a study of T cell repertoires in aging, cancer and after chemotherapy. Study as a whole: Donors were grouped into six age bands spanning 30 or younger through 70 or older. Healthy donor repertoires were recorded over several months to years and showed clear clonal overlap. Overall study results and limits: These repertoire data do not allow conclusions about immunological memory after chemotherapy. In healthy donors, age-related TCR diversity loss mainly reflected lost richness.

Multiplex touch-down PCR with TRB-A/B primers amplified rearranged V-D-J TRB sequences. Each CDR3 protein is one row after TCRdb ran MiXCR on the multiplex PCR reads. The profile shows about 9,400 distinct CDR3 sequences, roughly two fifths of them singletons. The template was genomic DNA from peripheral blood, not RNA. On this clonotype: Its target is not known.

The junction had 7 bases not matched to a gene; V was cut back by 4 bases and J by 4 bases. The CDR3 is 15 residues long. The sequenced material came from blood. V usage is TRBV12-3 or TRBV12-4 and J usage is TRBJ2-5; 9 positions match TRBD2. This receptor was identified in a human donor in good health. Here the CDR3 reads CASSSSGGKSETQYF. The CDR3 nucleotides are TGTGCCAGCAGTTCAAGCGGGGGGAAGTCAGAGACCCAGTACTTC.